This T cell receptor (beta chain) was documented in a study of OX40 agonist ivuxolimab in advanced cancers. Study context: All patients had ivuxolimab intravenously every 2 weeks at 0.01 to 10 mg/kg. Hepatocellular carcinoma, melanoma, renal cell or head and neck cancer occurred in dose-escalation patients.

Findings and caveats of the study: Low clonal expansion, among the lowest seen, marked partial responders at 0.1-3.0 mg/kg.

Measured with immunoSEQ multiplex PCR; TCRdb has only the in-frame clones, and not every one. The sample lists around 80,000 clones, about 85% occurring once. The germline V gene encodes CDR1 SGHTA and CDR2 FQGNSA. The junction had 5 bases not matched to a gene; V was cut back by 2 bases and J by 4 bases. CDR3 size: 14 residues. Remarks on this clone: What it recognizes is unknown.

Sequencing was performed on CD4+ or CD8+ T cells sorted from blood, taken in a trial of the OX40 agonist ivuxolimab. The rearrangement joins TRBV7-2 to TRBJ2-7; 7 nucleotides line up with TRBD1. The TCR comes from an adult with an advanced solid tumor such as melanoma, head and neck, liver or kidney cancer. The chain's CDR3 is CASSLMTGSYEQYF. The CDR3 region has the DNA TGTGCCAGCAGCTTAATGACAGGGAGTTACGAGCAGTACTTC.